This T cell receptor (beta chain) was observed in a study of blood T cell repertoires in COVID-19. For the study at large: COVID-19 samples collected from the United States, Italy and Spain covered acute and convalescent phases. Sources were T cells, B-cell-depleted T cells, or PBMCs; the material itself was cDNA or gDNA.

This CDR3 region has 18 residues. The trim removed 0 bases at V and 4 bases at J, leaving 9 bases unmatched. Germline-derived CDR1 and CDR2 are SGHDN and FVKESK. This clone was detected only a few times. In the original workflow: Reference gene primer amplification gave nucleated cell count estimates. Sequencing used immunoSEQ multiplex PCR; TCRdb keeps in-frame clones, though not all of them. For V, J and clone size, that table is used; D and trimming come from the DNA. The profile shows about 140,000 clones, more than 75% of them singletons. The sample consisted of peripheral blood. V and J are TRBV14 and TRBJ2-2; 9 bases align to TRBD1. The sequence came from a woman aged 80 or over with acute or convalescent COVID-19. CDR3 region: CASSQEIGTGWGTGELFF. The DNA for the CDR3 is TGTGCCAGCAGCCAAGAAATCGGGACAGGGTGGGGCACCGGGGAGCTGTTTTTT.